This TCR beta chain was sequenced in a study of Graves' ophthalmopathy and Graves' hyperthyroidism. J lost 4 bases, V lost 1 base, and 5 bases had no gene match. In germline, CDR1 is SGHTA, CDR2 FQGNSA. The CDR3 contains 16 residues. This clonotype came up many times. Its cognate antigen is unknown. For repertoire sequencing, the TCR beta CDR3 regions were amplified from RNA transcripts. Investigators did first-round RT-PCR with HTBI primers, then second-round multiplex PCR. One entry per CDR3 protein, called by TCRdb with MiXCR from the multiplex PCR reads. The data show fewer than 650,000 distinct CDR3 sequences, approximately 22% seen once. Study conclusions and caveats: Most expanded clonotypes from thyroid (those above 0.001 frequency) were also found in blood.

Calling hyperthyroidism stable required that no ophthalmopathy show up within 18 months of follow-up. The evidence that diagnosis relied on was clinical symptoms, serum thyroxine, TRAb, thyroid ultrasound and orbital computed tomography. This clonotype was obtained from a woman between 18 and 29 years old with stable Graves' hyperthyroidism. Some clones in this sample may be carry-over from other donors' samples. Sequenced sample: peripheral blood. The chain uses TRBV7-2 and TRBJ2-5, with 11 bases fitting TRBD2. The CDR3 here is CASSLVVAGGRETQYF. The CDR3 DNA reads TGTGCCAGCAGCTTAGTGGTAGCGGGGGGGCGAGAGACCCAGTACTTC. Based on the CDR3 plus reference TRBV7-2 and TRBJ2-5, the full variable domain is GAGVSQSPSNKVTEKGKDVELRCDPISGHTALYWYRQSLGQGLEFLIYFQGNSAPDKSGLPSDRFSAERTGGSVSTLTIQRTQQEDSAVYLCASSLVVAGGRETQYFGPGTRLLVL.